This record covers a single TCR beta chain. In the authors' methods: Cell counts per sample came from amplifying reference gene primers. Sequencing was performed with immunoSEQ multiplex PCR; in TCRdb, only in-frame clones are kept and a portion is missing. The V and J calls and the clone size are those of that table, but D and trimming were determined from the DNA. The table has under 450,000 clones, 81% seen once; the top ten hold 1.1%. This entry belongs to a study of blood T cell repertoires in COVID-19. Study at large: Acute and convalescent COVID-19 samples came from the United States, Italy and Spain. Sample material is recorded as cDNA or gDNA derived from T cells, B-cell-depleted T cells, or PBMCs.

The trim removed 2 bases at V and 2 bases at J, leaving 2 bases unmatched. The CDR3 sequence is 15 residues long. Germline-derived CDR1 and CDR2 are MNHEY and SVGAGI. Sequencing was performed on peripheral blood. V and J are TRBV6-5 and TRBJ2-2; 7 nucleotides match TRBD1. This receptor was obtained from a human donor with acute or convalescent COVID-19. The donor label of this sample is uncertain. The CDR3, as DNA: TGTGCCAGCAGTTACAGAGGGGGCAACACCGGGGAGCTGTTTTTT. This translates into CASSYRGGNTGELFF.